One sample yielded the 14 T cell receptor beta chains listed below, sequenced in a study of CXCR3-negative and CXCR3-positive naive CD8 T cells. Carrying UMI labels, the TRB cDNA libraries were prepared through 5' RACE. With the 5' RACE reads reprocessed, TCRdb shows one record per CDR3 protein and no DNA. The sample table includes over 45,000 distinct CDR3 sequences. Sequenced: memory CD8+ T cells from blood. These receptor sequences come from a human donor in good health. Some clones in this sample may be carry-over from other donors' samples.

The chain uses TRBV7-9 and TRBJ2-1; TCRdb's D call, TRBD2, is unchecked because there is no DNA. CDR3 length: 14 amino acids. Germline V gives CDR1 SEHNR, CDR2 FQNEAQ (reference sequence). This CDR3 is CASSLGASSGGEFF.

The rearrangement joins TRBV28 to TRBJ2-2; absent DNA, TCRdb's TRBD1 call cannot be checked. This CDR3 contains 15 residues. Germline CDR1 is MDHEN and CDR2 is SYDVKM. CDR3 in amino acids: CASRTGTANTGELFF. The whole variable domain, remainder taken from reference TRBV28 and TRBJ2-2, is DVKVTQSSRYLVKRTGEKVFLECVQDMDHENMFWYRQDPGLGLRLIYFSYDVKMKEKGDIPEGYSVSREKKERFSLILESASTNQTSMYLCASRTGTANTGELFFGEGSRLTVL.

This CDR3 reads CASSDRGNYGYTF. The chain recombines TRBV6-5 with TRBJ1-2; checking the TCRdb D call of TRBD1 is not possible without DNA. Looked up from germline, CDR1 is MNHEY and CDR2 is SVGAGI. The CDR3 is 13 residues long.

The gene calls are TRBV7-6 and TRBJ2-7; TCRdb's D gene call, TRBD1, goes unchecked for lack of DNA. Germline V lookup: CDR1 SGHVS, CDR2 FNYEAQ. This CDR3 region has 14 residues. The CDR3 region is CASSLGGGAYEQYF.

The rearrangement joins TRBV25-1 to TRBJ2-2. This CDR3 region has 15 residues. Germline-derived CDR1 and CDR2 are MGHDK and SYGVNS. CDR3 in amino acids: CASSSQTQNTGELFF.

This chain uses TRBV6-2 or TRBV6-3 with TRBJ1-2; there is no DNA to check the TCRdb D call of TRBD1. CDR3 length: 15 amino acids. Germline V lookup: CDR1 MNHEY, CDR2 SVGEGT. The CDR3 spells CASSYGVMGTRGYTF.

The V and J genes are TRBV7-9 and TRBJ2-2; lacking DNA, the TRBD1 call made by TCRdb goes unchecked. Germline V gives CDR1 SEHNR, CDR2 FQNEAQ (reference sequence). The CDR3 covers 17 residues. The CDR3 loop is CASSLATGQGNTGELFF.

V usage is TRBV7-9 and J usage is TRBJ2-7. The CDR3 covers 14 residues. Germline values: CDR1 SEHNR, CDR2 FQNEAQ (reference sequence). The CDR3 protein is CASRNKEHVHEQYF.

V and J are TRBV7-9 and TRBJ1-4. Germline V gene sequence: CDR1 SEHNR, CDR2 FQNEAQ (reference sequence). The length of the CDR3 is 13 residues. The CDR3 loop reads CASRIDGNEKLFF.

V and J are TRBV6-1 and TRBJ2-1. Germline values: CDR1 MNHNS, CDR2 SASEGT. The CDR3 has 15 residues. This CDR3 is CASSERGSAYNEQFF.

The chain links TRBV6-1 to TRBJ1-3. Germline CDR1 is MNHNS and CDR2 is SASEGT. This CDR3 comprises 16 residues. The CDR3 protein is CASSEAMGSSGNTIYF.

The V and J genes are TRBV7-9 and TRBJ2-2. This CDR3 has 16 amino acids. Germline lookup yields CDR1 SEHNR and CDR2 FQNEAQ (reference sequence). CDR3 sequence reads: CASGFRREANTGELFF.

The chain employs TRBV11-2 and TRBJ2-5. CDR3 size: 11 residues. Germline CDR1 SGHAT, CDR2 FQNNGV. The CDR3 here is CASRFQETQYF.

The chain joins TRBV29-1 to TRBJ1-1. The germline V gene has CDR1 SQVTM and CDR2 ANQGSEA. The CDR3 runs 15 residues. The chain's CDR3 is CSVEGGRGRNTEAFF.